This TCR beta chain was documented in a study of cytomegalovirus exposure and HLA in healthy donors. Study background: Of roughly 400 genotyped donors, about 80% clustered with self-reported Caucasian donors.

This clone is a singleton in its sample. Its matching antigen is unknown. The CDR3 is 13 amino acids. Germline CDR1 is LNHNV and CDR2 is YYDKDF (reference sequence). V gave up 5 bases and J gave up 4 bases, with 12 bases separating them. Notes on the study in general: CMV serostatus was the only immune exposure information that was available. Upon later analysis, HLA-associated TCR beta chains proved more clonally expanded than other, equally common chains.

The donors, nominally healthy at sampling, likely had unrecorded immune exposures. PCR used 60 Vbeta primers and 13 Jbeta primers. Assay: immunoSEQ multiplex PCR; the TCRdb copy retains only in-frame clones and omits some. Of over 85,000 clones in the sample, 77% were seen once. The chain carries TRBV15 and TRBJ2-7; possibly TRBD1 for D (6 bases). This clonotype was obtained from a female donor in good health and CMV-seronegative. Material: PBMCs. The CDR3 protein is CATSQGKGYEQYF. The CDR3 DNA follows: TGTGCCACCAGCCAGGGGAAGGGATACGAGCAGTACTTC. The variable domain in full, completed from reference TRBV15 and TRBJ2-7, reads DAMVIQNPRYQVTQFGKPVTLSCSQTLNHNVMYWYQQKSSQAPKLLFHYYDKDFNNEADTPDNFQSRRPNTSFCFLDIRSPGLGDTAMYLCATSQGKGYEQYFGPGTRLTVT.